These 4 T cell receptor beta chains share one sample of origin, sequenced in a study of blood T cell repertoires in COVID-19. The method was immunoSEQ multiplex PCR; TCRdb's version includes in-frame clones alone and lacks a portion of them. The sample includes about 50,000 clones, around 87% of them seen just once. Sequencing used peripheral blood. The receptors were sampled from a human donor in a cohort sampled during active COVID-19.

CDR3 in DNA: TGTGCCAGCAGCGCAACAGGGGGTTTGAACACTGAAGCTTTCTTT. Its translation: CASSATGGLNTEAFF. V is TRBV9 and J is TRBJ1-1, with 8 bases identical to TRBD1. Germline V gene data show CDR1 as SGDLS and CDR2 as YYNGEE. The trim removed 3 bases at V and 0 bases at J, leaving 4 bases unmatched. CDR3 length: 15 amino acids.

The gene calls are TRBV9 and TRBJ2-1; 8 nucleotides line up with TRBD2. CDR3 length equals 15 residues. Germline CDR1 is SGDLS and CDR2 is YYNGEE. V was pared by 4 bases and J by 0 bases, with 3 bases of the junction left unmatched. As DNA, the CDR3 is TGTGCCAGCAGCCCAAGCGGGAGCTCCTACAATGAGCAGTTCTTC. Residues: CASSPSGSSYNEQFF. Full variable domain (rest looked up from reference TRBV9 and TRBJ2-1): DSGVTQTPKHLITATGQRVTLRCSPRSGDLSVYWYQQSLDQGLQFLIQYYNGEERAKGNILERFSAQQFPDLHSELNLSSLELGDSALYFCASSPSGSSYNEQFFGPGTRLTVL.

The genes are TRBV5-5 and TRBJ1-1; 9 bases align to TRBD1. From germline, CDR1 is SGHKS and CDR2 YYEKEE (reference sequence). CDR3 length: 17 amino acids. Trimming at V came to 2 bases and at J to 1 base, leaving 9 bases not matched to a gene. CDR3 amino acids: CASSFFGQGRGNTEAFF. The CDR3 DNA sequence: TGTGCCAGCAGCTTCTTCGGACAGGGGCGAGGGAACACTGAAGCTTTCTTT.

This rearrangement joins TRBV2 to TRBJ2-7; 9 bases are a match to TRBD2. Germline CDR1 reads SNHLY; CDR2 reads FYNNEI. The CDR3 spans 14 residues. V dropped 6 bases and J dropped 3; count of bases not matched to a gene: 6. CDR3 region: CASRWELAGYEQYF. CDR3 nucleotide sequence: TGTGCCAGCAGATGGGAACTAGCGGGCTACGAGCAGTACTTC.